The next 29 T cell receptor beta chains were all read from a single sample in a study of long-term antiretroviral therapy in people with HIV. The assay, immunoSEQ v3.0, was run at survey level. Assay used: immunoSEQ multiplex PCR; TCRdb lists only in-frame clones, some missing. The sample lists about 50,000 clones, roughly 80% occurring once. The sequencing used unsorted PBMCs, collected 0.8 years after starting antiretroviral therapy. The receptors derive from a woman younger than 35 with HIV.

The chain carries TRBV7-2 and TRBJ2-5; D might be TRBD1 (5 bases). V lost 5 bases, J lost 3 bases, and 10 bases lay in between. This CDR3 spans 13 amino acids. CDR1 and CDR2 (germline): SGHTA, FQGNSA. Here the CDR3 DNA reads TGTGCCAGCAGCAGGGGTCGAGAAGAGACCCAGTACTTC. It codes for CASSRGREETQYF.

V usage is TRBV7-6 and J usage is TRBJ2-7, with 9 bases aligning to TRBD1. CDR1 is SGHVS and CDR2 is FNYEAQ in the germline V gene. The CDR3 has 18 amino acids. V lost 4 bases, J lost 7 bases, and 20 bases stayed unmatched. In DNA form, the CDR3 reads TGTGCCAGCAGCTCCCGAATTACAGGGGGCGCGATGATGGGAGAGCAGTACTTC. Encoded protein: CASSSRITGGAMMGEQYF.

This chain connects TRBV5-1 to TRBJ1-1, with D uncertain. This CDR3 comprises 14 residues. Trimming cost V 4 bases and J 0 bases, with 10 bases left between them. Per germline, CDR1 SGHRS and CDR2 YFSETQ. CDR3 in DNA: TGCGCCAGCAGCGTTACAGCGCTGAACACTGAAGCTTTCTTT. Translated, it gives CASSVTALNTEAFF.

The gene calls are TRBV7-8 and TRBJ2-7; 12 bases align to TRBD1. Germline V gene sequence: CDR1 SGHVS, CDR2 FQNEAQ. V lost 5 bases to trimming and J lost 6 bases; unmatched junction nucleotides: 5. CDR3 length: 14 amino acids. The CDR3 nucleotides read TGTGCCAGCAGCCCGGGACAGGGGGCGGGCGAGCAGTACTTC. Translation: CASSPGQGAGEQYF.

The chain carries TRBV6-6 and TRBJ1-5, with a possible D match to TRBD1 (5 bases). Trimming took off 5 bases at V and 1 base at J, with 9 bases between the two ends. Germline V gene lookup returns CDR1 MNHNY and CDR2 SVGAGI (reference sequence). This CDR3 is 14 amino acids long. CDR3 region: CASSERDSNQPQHF. The DNA for the CDR3 is TGTGCCAGCAGTGAGAGGGACAGCAATCAGCCCCAGCATTTT.

The gene calls are TRBV19 and TRBJ1-5, with a weak D call TRBD1 (6 bases). The CDR3 has 15 residues. V dropped 1 base and J dropped 6 bases, with 13 bases sitting between them. CDR1 is LNHDA, CDR2 SQIVND, per germline (reference sequence). CDR3 coding DNA: TGTGCCAGTAGTATAGTAGCGGGGGCCGGTCAGCCCCAGCATTTT. It codes for CASSIVAGAGQPQHF.

CDR3 sequence: CASSVAGGRAYEQYF. The DNA for the CDR3 is TGTGCCAGCAGCGTAGCGGGCGGGAGGGCTTACGAGCAGTACTTC. V is TRBV9 and J is TRBJ2-7; 9 bases are a match to TRBD2. V shed 0 bases, J shed 4 bases, and the junction held 5 bases outside the gene matches. CDR3 length equals 15 residues. The germline V gene has CDR1 SGDLS and CDR2 YYNGEE.

The J gene is TRBJ2-7, the V gene TRBV7-3; D uncertain. Deletions cut 0 bases from V and 0 bases from J, with 6 bases between. The V gene's germline CDR1 is SGHTA and CDR2 FQGTGA. CDR3 size: 14 residues. CDR3 bases: TGTGCCAGCAGCTTAACTCTGAGCTCCTACGAGCAGTACTTC. Protein sequence: CASSLTLSSYEQYF. The full variable domain, rest sourced from reference TRBV7-3 and TRBJ2-7, is GAGVSQTPSNKVTEKGKYVELRCDPISGHTALYWYRQSLGQGPEFLIYFQGTGAADDSGLPNDRFFAVRPEGSVSTLKIQRTERGDSAVYLCASSLTLSSYEQYFGPGTRLTVT.

This chain links TRBV4-3 with TRBJ2-7; the D is unclear. This CDR3 contains 14 residues. V dropped 3 bases and J dropped 0 bases, with 9 bases sitting between them. CDR1 and CDR2 (germline): LGHNA, YSLEER. In DNA, the CDR3 is TGCGCCAGCAGCCAGGGGTGGAACTCCTACGAGCAGTACTTC. The encoded protein is CASSQGWNSYEQYF.

This clone is classed as medium-sized (0.01 to 0.1%). The chain couples TRBV10-2 to TRBJ1-5, with D unresolved. The CDR3 contains 15 residues. Trimming removed 0 bases from V and 4 bases from J, with 10 bases in between. Germline-derived CDR1 and CDR2 are WSHSY and SAAADI. The CDR3 region has the DNA TGCGCCAGCAGTGAGTCTGGGCATCGAAATCAGCCCCAGCATTTT. It translates to CASSESGHRNQPQHF.

This chain links TRBV5-3 with TRBJ2-5; D is ambiguous. TRBV5-3 is an ORF; its function is uncertain. The CDR3 length is 11 residues. V dropped 5 bases and J dropped 5 bases, with 7 bases sitting between them. The CDR3 nucleotides read TGTGCCAGAAGACCCTTCGAGACCCAGTACTTC. Protein: CARRPFETQYF.

V usage is TRBV6-5 and J usage is TRBJ1-2; TRBD1 might be the D (5 bases). The CDR3 totals 16 residues. The germline V gene has CDR1 MNHEY and CDR2 SVGAGI. V lost 0 bases and J 5 bases, leaving 16 bases between the germline ends. Here the CDR3 reads CASSYSVVGGSYGYTF. The CDR3 DNA reads TGTGCCAGCAGTTACTCCGTTGTCGGGGGTTCTTATGGCTACACCTTC.

V is TRBV5-5 and J is TRBJ1-2; TRBD1 might be the D (6 bases). Trimming removed 0 bases from V and 7 bases from J, with 19 bases in between. The CDR3 covers 16 residues. The germline V gene has CDR1 SGHKS and CDR2 YYEKEE (reference sequence). The CDR3 sequence is CASSLGGAGEVRGYTF. The CDR3 region has the DNA TGTGCCAGCAGCTTGGGGGGGGCAGGTGAGGTGCGTGGCTACACCTTC.

The V gene is TRBV7-9, the J gene TRBJ2-7, with 8 positions matching TRBD2. Trimming cost V 5 bases and J 1 base; bases outside gene matches: 7. Germline loops: CDR1 SEHNR, CDR2 FQNEAQ (reference sequence). The CDR3 extends over 15 amino acids. The CDR3 loop is CASSRERERSYEQYF. CDR3 in DNA: TGTGCCAGCAGCCGGGAGCGGGAGCGGTCCTACGAGCAGTACTTC. The whole variable domain, filled in from reference TRBV7-9 and TRBJ2-7, reads DTGVSQNPRHKITKRGQNVTFRCDPISEHNRLYWYRQTLGQGPEFLTYFQNEAQLEKSRLLSDRFSAERPKGSFSTLEIQRTEQGDSAMYLCASSRERERSYEQYFGPGTRLTVT.

This chain uses TRBV5-6 with TRBJ2-7; 7 nucleotides match TRBD2. There are 15 residues in the CDR3. V lost 2 bases to trimming and J lost 2 bases; unmatched junction nucleotides: 7. Germline-derived CDR1 and CDR2 are SGHDT and YYEEEE. The CDR3 is CASSFGRVGPYEQYF. CDR3 DNA: TGTGCCAGCAGCTTTGGGAGGGTCGGACCCTACGAGCAGTACTTC. The full variable domain, completed using reference TRBV5-6 and TRBJ2-7, is DAGVTQSPTHLIKTRGQQVTLRCSPKSGHDTVSWYQQALGQGPQFIFQYYEEEERQRGNFPDRFSGHQFPNYSSELNVNALLLGDSALYLCASSFGRVGPYEQYFGPGTRLTVT.

The genes are TRBV5-8 and TRBJ1-4; a possible D gene is TRBD1 (5 bases). V was cut by 0 bases and J by 8 bases, with 11 bases left in between. The germline V gene has CDR1 SGHTS and CDR2 YDEGEE. The CDR3 runs to 14 residues. The chain's CDR3 is CASSLGGQGEKLFF. Written as DNA, the CDR3 is TGTGCCAGCAGCTTGGGAGGGCAGGGCGAAAAACTGTTTTTT.

This clone was counted a single time. This chain connects TRBV9 to TRBJ2-2; TRBD2 is a possible D gene (5 bases). This CDR3 has 21 residues. The ends were cut back, 4 bases at V and 6 bases at J, with 34 bases in the middle. Looked up from germline, CDR1 is SGDLS and CDR2 is YYNGEE. The CDR3, as DNA: TGTGCCAGCAGCCCAGTTCGGCTTACGGGGTTAGGTAAAGTTAGCGCCGGGGAGCTGTTTTTT. Translation gives CASSPVRLTGLGKVSAGELFF.

The chain employs TRBV27 and TRBJ1-1; 7 nucleotides match TRBD1. The junction had 4 bases not matched to a gene; V was cut back by 3 bases and J by 6 bases. CDR1 is MNHEY and CDR2 is SMNVEV in the germline V gene (reference sequence). This CDR3 comprises 13 residues. The CDR3 here is CASSFQGVAEAFF. The CDR3 region has the DNA TGTGCCAGCAGTTTTCAGGGGGTGGCTGAAGCTTTCTTT.

The chain employs TRBV5-1 and TRBJ2-3; 12 bases fit TRBD2. V lost 4 bases to trimming and J lost 3 bases; unmatched junction nucleotides: 6. The CDR3 contains 16 residues. The V gene's germline CDR1 is SGHRS and CDR2 YFSETQ. CDR3 loop: CASSPSTSGSTDTQYF. In DNA, the CDR3 is TGCGCCAGCAGCCCTTCGACTAGCGGGAGTACAGATACGCAGTATTTT.

This rearrangement joins TRBV19 to TRBJ2-2, with no clear D. Germline assignment: CDR1 LNHDA and CDR2 SQIVND (reference sequence). This CDR3 is built from 14 residues. V was clipped by 5 bases and J by 3 bases, with 10 bases between them. The CDR3 nucleotides read TGTGCCAGTAGTGTGAGGTGGGACACCGGGGAGCTGTTTTTT. Residues: CASSVRWDTGELFF. The full variable domain, rest sourced from reference TRBV19 and TRBJ2-2, is DGGITQSPKYLFRKEGQNVTLSCEQNLNHDAMYWYRQDPGQGLRLIYYSQIVNDFQKGDIAEGYSVSREKKESFPLTVTSAQKNPTAFYLCASSVRWDTGELFFGEGSRLTVL.

This sequence joins TRBV7-9 and TRBJ2-1; 7 nucleotides align to TRBD1. The V segment lost 1 base and the J segment 15 bases; nucleotides outside the gene matches: 9. The germline V gene encodes CDR1 SEHNR and CDR2 FQNEAQ (reference sequence). This CDR3 has 13 residues. Written as DNA, the CDR3 is TGTGCCAGCAGCTTAGAGGGGGCGACCCCTCTGTTCTTC. Amino acids: CASSLEGATPLFF.

V gene TRBV5-1 combines with J gene TRBJ1-4, with 10 bases fitting TRBD1. Unmatched junction bases numbered 8, after V lost 3 bases and J lost 3 bases. This CDR3 has 17 amino acids. CDR1 is SGHRS and CDR2 is YFSETQ in the germline V gene. CDR3 bases: TGCGCCAGCAGCTCCGGGACAGGGGTTAAAGCTAATGAAAAACTGTTTTTT. Translating it yields CASSSGTGVKANEKLFF.

The CDR3, as DNA: TGTGCCAGCAGCGACCAACAGGGGGGAAGGAACATTCAGTACTTC. Translation: CASSDQQGGRNIQYF. The chain links TRBV9 to TRBJ2-4; 8 bases match TRBD1. The germline CDR1 and CDR2 sequences are SGDLS and YYNGEE. With 3 bases clipped from V and 7 bases from J, the junction kept 9 bases outside the gene matches. The CDR3 extends over 15 amino acids.

This clone occurred a few times. The rearrangement links TRBV2 to TRBJ1-4; D call uncertain. CDR3 length: 13 residues. Deletions cut 6 bases from V and 5 bases from J, with 10 bases between. The germline V gene encodes CDR1 SNHLY and CDR2 FYNNEI. The CDR3 coding sequence is TGTGCCAGCAGCCTAGGACTGAATGAAAAACTGTTTTTT. This translates into CASSLGLNEKLFF.

This sequence joins TRBV14 and TRBJ2-7; 7 nucleotides line up with TRBD1. Per germline, CDR1 SGHDN and CDR2 FVKESK. This CDR3 contains 15 residues. The V gene end was trimmed by 7 bases and the J gene end by 2 bases; junction bases not matched to a gene: 11. CDR3 coding DNA: TGTGCCAGCAACGACAGGGAATTAATTCCCTACGAGCAGTACTTC. This sequence encodes CASNDRELIPYEQYF.

The CDR3 spells CASSLNQPQHF. The CDR3 nucleotides read TGTGCCAGCAGCCTCAATCAGCCCCAGCATTTT. The chain uses TRBV28 and TRBJ1-5, with D unclear. CDR1 is MDHEN, CDR2 SYDVKM, per germline. The CDR3 consists of 11 residues. V shed 6 bases and J shed 3 bases, with 3 bases lying between them.

This clone appeared a single time. The V and J genes are TRBV27 and TRBJ2-3; D not resolved. V gave up 4 bases and J gave up 9 bases, with 11 bases separating them. The germline CDR1 and CDR2 sequences are MNHEY and SMNVEV (reference sequence). The CDR3 totals 12 residues. CDR3 sequence: CASSSPLKTQYF. The CDR3 DNA reads as TGTGCCAGCAGTTCCCCACTAAAGACGCAGTATTTT.

This rearrangement joins TRBV7-2 to TRBJ1-3; possible D gene TRBD1, 5 bases. Germline loops: CDR1 SGHTA, CDR2 FQGNSA. CDR3 size: 16 residues. Trimming cost V 1 base and J 0 bases, with 10 bases left between them. As DNA, the CDR3 is TGTGCCAGCAGCTTAGTTACAGGTCGCTCTGGAAACACCATATATTTT. Translated, it gives CASSLVTGRSGNTIYF. The complete variable domain, with remaining parts taken from reference TRBV7-2 and TRBJ1-3, reads GAGVSQSPSNKVTEKGKDVELRCDPISGHTALYWYRQSLGQGLEFLIYFQGNSAPDKSGLPSDRFSAERTGGSVSTLTIQRTQQEDSAVYLCASSLVTGRSGNTIYFGEGSWLTVV.

The chain has TRBV6-4 and TRBJ2-2, with 10 bases identical to TRBD2. This CDR3 has 13 residues. Per germline, CDR1 MRHNA and CDR2 SNTAGT. V dropped 4 bases and J dropped 13; count of bases not matched to a gene: 6. DNA of the CDR3: TGTGCCAGCAGTGCGCAGCGGGAGGGTGTGCTGTTTTTT. Protein sequence: CASSAQREGVLFF.